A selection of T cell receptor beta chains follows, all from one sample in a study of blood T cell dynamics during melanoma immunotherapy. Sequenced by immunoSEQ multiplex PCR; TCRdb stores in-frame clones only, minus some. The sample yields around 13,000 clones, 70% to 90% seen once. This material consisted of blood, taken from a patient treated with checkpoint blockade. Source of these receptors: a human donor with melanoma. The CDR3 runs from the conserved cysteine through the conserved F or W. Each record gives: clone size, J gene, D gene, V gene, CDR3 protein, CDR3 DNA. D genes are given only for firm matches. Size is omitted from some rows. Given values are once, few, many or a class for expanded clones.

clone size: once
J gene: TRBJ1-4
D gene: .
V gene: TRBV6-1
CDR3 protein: CASSEVLWLREKLFF
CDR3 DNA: TGTGCCAGCAGTGAAGTTTTGTGGTTACGGGAAAAACTGTTTTTT

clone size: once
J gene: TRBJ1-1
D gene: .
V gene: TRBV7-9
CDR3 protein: CASSWTPQNTEAFF
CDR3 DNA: TGTGCCAGCAGCTGGACACCCCAGAACACTGAAGCTTTCTTT

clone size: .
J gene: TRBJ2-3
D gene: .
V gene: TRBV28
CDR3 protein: CASSLMQGTQYF
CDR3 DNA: TGTGCCAGCAGTTTAATGCAGGGAACGCAGTATTTT

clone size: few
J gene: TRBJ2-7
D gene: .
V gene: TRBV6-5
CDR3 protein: CASSYSSFRAYEQYF
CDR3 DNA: TGTGCCAGCAGTTACTCTAGTTTCAGGGCCTACGAGCAGTACTTC

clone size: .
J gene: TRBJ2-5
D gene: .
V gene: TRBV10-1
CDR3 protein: CASSPGQETQYF
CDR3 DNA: TGCGCCAGCAGCCCTGGTCAAGAGACCCAGTACTTC

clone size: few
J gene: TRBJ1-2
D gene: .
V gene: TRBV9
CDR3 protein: CASSVGGNLKDNYGYTF
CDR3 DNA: TGTGCCAGCAGCGTAGGTGGGAATTTAAAGGACAACTATGGCTACACCTTC

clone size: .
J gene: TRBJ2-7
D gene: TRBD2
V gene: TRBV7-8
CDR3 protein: CASSLRTSGFSYEQYF
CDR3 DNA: TGTGCCAGCAGCTTAAGGACTAGCGGGTTTTCCTACGAGCAGTACTTC

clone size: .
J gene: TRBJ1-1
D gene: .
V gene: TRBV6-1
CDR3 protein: CASIPIGRGAFF
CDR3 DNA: TGTGCCAGCATCCCTATCGGTAGAGGTGCTTTCTTT

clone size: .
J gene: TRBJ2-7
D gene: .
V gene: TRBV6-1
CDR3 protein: CASRHRYEQYF
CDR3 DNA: TGTGCCAGCAGACACAGGTACGAGCAGTACTTC

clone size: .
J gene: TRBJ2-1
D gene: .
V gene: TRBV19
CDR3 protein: CASTLYRGGEQFF
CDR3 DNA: TGTGCCAGTACCTTATACCGGGGCGGTGAGCAGTTCTTC

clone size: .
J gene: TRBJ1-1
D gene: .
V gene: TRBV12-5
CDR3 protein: CASGLENTEAFF
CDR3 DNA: TGTGCTAGTGGTTTGGAAAACACTGAAGCTTTCTTT

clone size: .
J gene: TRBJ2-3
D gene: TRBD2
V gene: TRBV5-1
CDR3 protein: CASSLSLAGGGDTQYF
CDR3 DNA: TGCGCCAGCAGCTTGAGTTTGGCGGGGGGTGGAGATACGCAGTATTTT

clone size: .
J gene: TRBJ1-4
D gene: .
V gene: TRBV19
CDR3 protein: CASSMGRNGEKLFF
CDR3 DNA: TGTGCCAGTAGTATGGGCAGAAACGGGGAAAAACTGTTTTTT

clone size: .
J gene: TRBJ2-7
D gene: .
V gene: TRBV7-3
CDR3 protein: CASSLGLPPYEQYF
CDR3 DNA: TGTGCCAGCAGCTTAGGGCTCCCCCCCTACGAGCAGTACTTC

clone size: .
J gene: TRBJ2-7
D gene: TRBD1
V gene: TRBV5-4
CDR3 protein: CASSLGGWTGDYEQYF
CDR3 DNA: TGTGCCAGCAGCTTGGGAGGCTGGACAGGCGACTACGAGCAGTACTTC

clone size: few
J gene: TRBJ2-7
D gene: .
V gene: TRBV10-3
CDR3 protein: CAISGQGYEQYF
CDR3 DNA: TGTGCCATCAGTGGCCAGGGTTACGAGCAGTACTTC

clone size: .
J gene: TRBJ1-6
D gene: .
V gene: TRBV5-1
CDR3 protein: CASSKLGSPSSYNSPLHF
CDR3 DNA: TGCGCCAGCAGCAAGTTGGGCTCCCCGAGCTCCTATAATTCACCCCTCCACTTT

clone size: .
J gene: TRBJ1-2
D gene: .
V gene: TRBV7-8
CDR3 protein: CASSLAPENYGYTF
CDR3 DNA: TGTGCCAGCAGCTTAGCGCCAGAGAACTATGGCTACACCTTC

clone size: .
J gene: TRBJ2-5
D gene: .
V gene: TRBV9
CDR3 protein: CASSVKPSQETQYF
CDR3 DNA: TGTGCCAGCAGCGTAAAGCCTAGTCAAGAGACCCAGTACTTC

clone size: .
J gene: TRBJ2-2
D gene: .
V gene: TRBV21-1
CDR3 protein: CASDSGGRFTGELFF
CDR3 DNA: TGTGCCAGCGATAGCGGGGGGCGCTTCACCGGGGAGCTGTTTTTT

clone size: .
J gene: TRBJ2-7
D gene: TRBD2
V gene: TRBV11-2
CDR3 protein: CASSFGLADTYEQYF
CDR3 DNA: TGTGCCAGCAGCTTTGGACTAGCGGATACCTACGAGCAGTACTTC

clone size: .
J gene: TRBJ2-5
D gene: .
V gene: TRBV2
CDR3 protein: CASRRRGSVMETQYF
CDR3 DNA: TGTGCCAGCAGGAGGAGGGGGAGCGTTATGGAGACCCAGTACTTC

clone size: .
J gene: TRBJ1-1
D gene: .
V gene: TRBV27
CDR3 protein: CASSFVGEGEAFF
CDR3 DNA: TGTGCCAGCAGTTTTGTGGGGGAGGGCGAAGCTTTCTTT

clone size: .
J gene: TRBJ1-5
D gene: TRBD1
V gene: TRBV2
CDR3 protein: CASIGQVGSNQPQHF
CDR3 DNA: TGTGCCAGCATAGGACAGGTGGGAAGCAATCAGCCCCAGCATTTT

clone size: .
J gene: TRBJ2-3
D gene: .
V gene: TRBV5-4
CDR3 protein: CASSWTPRSYTQYF
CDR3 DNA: TGTGCCAGCAGCTGGACTCCCCGTTCGTATACGCAGTATTTT

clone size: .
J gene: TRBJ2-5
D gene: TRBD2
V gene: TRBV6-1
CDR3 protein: CASSSGGARETQYF
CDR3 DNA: TGTGCCAGCAGTAGCGGGGGGGCGAGAGAGACCCAGTACTTC

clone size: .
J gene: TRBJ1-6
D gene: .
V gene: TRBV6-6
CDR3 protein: CASQGLGNSPLHF
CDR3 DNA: TGTGCCAGTCAGGGGCTAGGGAATTCACCCCTCCACTTT

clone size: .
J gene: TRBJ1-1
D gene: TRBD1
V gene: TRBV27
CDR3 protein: CASKTGPNTEAFF
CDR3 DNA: TGTGCCAGCAAGACAGGGCCGAACACTGAAGCTTTCTTT

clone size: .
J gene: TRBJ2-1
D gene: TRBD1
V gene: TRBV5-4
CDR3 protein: CASSPDRGYHNEQFF
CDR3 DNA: TGTGCCAGCAGCCCCGACAGGGGGTATCACAATGAGCAGTTCTTC

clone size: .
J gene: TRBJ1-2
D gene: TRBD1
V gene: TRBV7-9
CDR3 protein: CASSPSTGVNYGYTF
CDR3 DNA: TGTGCCAGCAGCCCGTCGACAGGGGTTAACTATGGCTACACCTTC

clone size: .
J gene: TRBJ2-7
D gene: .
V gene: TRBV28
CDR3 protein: CASSVEGPYEQYF
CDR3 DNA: TGTGCCAGCAGCGTCGAGGGCCCCTACGAGCAGTACTTC

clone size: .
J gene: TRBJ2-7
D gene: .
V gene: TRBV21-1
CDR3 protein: CASSKPRGRAPLLEQYF
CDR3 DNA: TGTGCCAGCAGCAAACCCCGTGGTAGGGCCCCTCTGCTCGAGCAGTACTTC

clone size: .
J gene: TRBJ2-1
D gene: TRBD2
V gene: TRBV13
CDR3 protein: CASSYSGAPYNEQFF
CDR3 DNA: TGTGCCAGCAGCTACAGCGGGGCACCCTACAATGAGCAGTTCTTC

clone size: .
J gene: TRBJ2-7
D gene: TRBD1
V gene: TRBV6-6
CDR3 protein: CASGSSTGAPYEQYF
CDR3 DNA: TGTGCCAGCGGTTCAAGCACAGGGGCTCCCTACGAGCAGTACTTC

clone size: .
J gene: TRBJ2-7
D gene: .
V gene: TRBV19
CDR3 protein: CASSGLNSYEQYF
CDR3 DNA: TGTGCCAGTAGCGGACTGAACTCCTACGAGCAGTACTTC

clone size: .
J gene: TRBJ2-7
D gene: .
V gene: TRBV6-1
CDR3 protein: CASLMVYEQYF
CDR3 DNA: TGTGCCAGCCTGATGGTGTACGAGCAGTACTTC

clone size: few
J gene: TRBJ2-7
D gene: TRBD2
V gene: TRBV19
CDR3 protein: CASSLAGVTYEQYF
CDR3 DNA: TGTGCCAGTAGTCTAGCGGGGGTCACCTACGAGCAGTACTTC

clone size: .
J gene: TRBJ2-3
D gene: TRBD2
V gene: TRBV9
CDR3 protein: CASSVGIGTSRTDTQYF
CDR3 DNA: TGTGCCAGCAGCGTAGGTATCGGGACTAGCAGAACAGATACGCAGTATTTT

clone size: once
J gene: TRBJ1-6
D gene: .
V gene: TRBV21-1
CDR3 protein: CASSKKREEQGMRANNSPLHF
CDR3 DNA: TGTGCCAGCAGCAAAAAGAGGGAAGAACAGGGAATGAGGGCGAATAATTCACCCCTCCACTTT

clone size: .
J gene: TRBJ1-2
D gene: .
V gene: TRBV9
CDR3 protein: CASSPTGNALSYGYTF
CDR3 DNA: TGTGCCAGCAGCCCGACGGGCAACGCCCTTAGCTATGGCTACACCTTC

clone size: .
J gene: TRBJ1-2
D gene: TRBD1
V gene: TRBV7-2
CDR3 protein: CASSSPGTANYGYTF
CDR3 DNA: TGTGCCAGCAGCTCCCCCGGGACAGCTAACTATGGCTACACCTTC

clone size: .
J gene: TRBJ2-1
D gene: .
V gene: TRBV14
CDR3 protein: CASSQGSGEKFF
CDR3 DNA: TGTGCCAGCAGCCAAGGCTCAGGGGAGAAGTTCTTC

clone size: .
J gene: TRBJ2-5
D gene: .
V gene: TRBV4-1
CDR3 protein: CASSQDTPQTQYF
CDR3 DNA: TGCGCCAGCAGCCAAGATACCCCCCAGACCCAGTACTTC

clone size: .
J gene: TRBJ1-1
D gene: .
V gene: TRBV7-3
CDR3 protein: CASSPAGNTEAFF
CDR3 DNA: TGTGCCAGCAGCCCGGCGGGGAACACTGAAGCTTTCTTT

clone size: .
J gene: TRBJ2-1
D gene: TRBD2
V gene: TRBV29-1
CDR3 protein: CSAYFGRDNEQFF
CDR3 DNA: TGCAGCGCTTACTTTGGGAGGGACAATGAGCAGTTCTTC

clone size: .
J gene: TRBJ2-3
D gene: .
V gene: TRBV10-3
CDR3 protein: CAIREPSADTQYF
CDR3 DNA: TGTGCCATACGGGAACCCAGCGCAGATACGCAGTATTTT

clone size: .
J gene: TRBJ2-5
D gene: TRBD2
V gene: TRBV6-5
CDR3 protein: CASSYGTRWSQTQYF
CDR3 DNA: TGTGCCAGCAGTTACGGGACTAGATGGTCTCAGACCCAGTACTTC

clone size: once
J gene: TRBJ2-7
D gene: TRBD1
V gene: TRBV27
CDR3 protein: CASSLSDRGLYEQYF
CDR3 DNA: TGTGCCAGCAGTTTATCGGACAGGGGGTTGTACGAGCAGTACTTC

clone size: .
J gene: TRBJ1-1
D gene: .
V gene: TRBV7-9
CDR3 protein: CASSPPLRKLGRDTEAFF
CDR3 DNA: TGTGCCAGCAGCCCGCCTCTCCGTAAACTCGGGCGGGACACTGAAGCTTTCTTT

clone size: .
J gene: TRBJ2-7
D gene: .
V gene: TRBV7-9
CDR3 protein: CASSLVGDYSYEQYF
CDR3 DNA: TGTGCCAGCAGCTTAGTCGGGGATTACTCCTACGAGCAGTACTTC

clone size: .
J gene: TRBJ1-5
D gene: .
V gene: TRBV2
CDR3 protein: CASSEARAGSQPQHF
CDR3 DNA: TGTGCCAGCAGTGAAGCGCGGGCGGGCAGTCAGCCCCAGCATTTT

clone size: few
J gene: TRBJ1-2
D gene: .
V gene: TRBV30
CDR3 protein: CAWSVEWVKGYTF
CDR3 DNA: TGTGCCTGGAGTGTTGAGTGGGTTAAAGGCTACACCTTC

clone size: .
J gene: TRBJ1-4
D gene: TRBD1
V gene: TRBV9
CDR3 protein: CASSERGGQGTEKLFF
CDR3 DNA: TGTGCCAGCAGCGAGAGGGGGGGACAGGGGACTGAAAAACTGTTTTTT